What follows are 12 T cell receptor beta chains derived from one specimen sequenced in a study of blood T cells in healthy people across ages. For the second PCR, which ran for roughly 6 to 12 cycles, a sample-barcoded 5' primer and a J-beta primer mix were used. TCRdb called the 5' RACE reads again in MiXCR, with one record for every CDR3 protein. Of around 1,600,000 distinct CDR3 sequences listed, approximately 42% are singletons. Sequenced input: blood. These receptors all come from a woman younger than 30 in good health.

The V gene is TRBV6-1, the J gene TRBJ2-7; D remains ambiguous. The CDR3 extends over 12 amino acids. The germline V and J ends were trimmed by 2 bases and 4 bases, with 6 bases remaining between them. Germline CDR1 and CDR2: MNHNS and SASEGT. The CDR3 is CASSETTYEQYF. The CDR3, as DNA: TGTGCCAGCAGTGAAACCACATACGAGCAGTACTTC.

This clonotype came up a few times. The chain links TRBV20-1 to TRBJ2-3; 14 positions agree with TRBD2. The CDR3 spans 15 residues. V lost 5 bases to trimming and J lost 3 bases; unmatched junction nucleotides: 4. Per the germline V gene, CDR1 is DFQATT and CDR2 is SNEGSKA (reference sequence). The CDR3 region has the DNA TGCAGTGCTGAGAGGACTAGCGGGAGGACAGATACGCAGTATTTT. This encodes CSAERTSGRTDTQYF.

The chain couples TRBV20-1 to TRBJ2-1; 7 nucleotides agree with TRBD1. CDR3 length equals 14 residues. Trimming at V came to 4 bases and at J to 0 bases, leaving 3 bases not matched to a gene. The V gene's germline CDR1 is DFQATT and CDR2 SNEGSKA (reference sequence). In DNA form, the CDR3 reads TGCAGTGCTAAGGGACAGTTCTCCTACAATGAGCAGTTCTTC. Its protein product is CSAKGQFSYNEQFF.

This clonotype was counted between two and nine times. The rearrangement links TRBV28 to TRBJ1-5, with a possible D match to TRBD1 (5 bases). This CDR3 has 14 residues. Trimming removed 7 bases from V and 3 bases from J, with 13 bases in between. Germline V gives CDR1 MDHEN, CDR2 SYDVKM. The CDR3 region is CASIGGTYNQPQHF. In nucleotides, the CDR3 is TGTGCCAGCATCGGGGGTACGTACAATCAGCCCCAGCATTTT.

This chain uses TRBV28 with TRBJ2-4, with D perhaps given as TRBD1 or TRBD2 (5 bases each). Germline values: CDR1 MDHEN, CDR2 SYDVKM. This CDR3 is built from 15 residues. V lost 6 bases, J lost 0 bases, and 12 bases lay in between. This CDR3 reads CASSATGTAKNIQYF. The CDR3 DNA sequence: TGTGCCAGCAGCGCTACCGGGACAGCCAAAAACATTCAGTACTTC.

The chain joins TRBV29-1 to TRBJ1-1, with TRBD1 matching 7 bases. Germline V CDR1 and CDR2: SQVTM, ANQGSEA. J lost 10 bases, V lost 3 bases, and 8 bases had no gene match. There are 12 residues in the CDR3. The CDR3 nucleotides read TGCAGCGTTGAGGGGACAGTTTGGGGAGCTTTCTTT. This codes for CSVEGTVWGAFF.

The V gene is TRBV29-1, the J gene TRBJ1-1; tentative D call: TRBD1 (5 bases). The CDR3 is 14 amino acids. Germline V gene sequence: CDR1 SQVTM, CDR2 ANQGSEA. V was clipped by 7 bases and J by 1 base, with 16 bases between them. Here the CDR3 reads CSAAPGLKNTEAFF. CDR3 sequence (DNA): TGCAGCGCTGCCCCGGGACTCAAGAACACTGAAGCTTTCTTT.

This clonotype was recorded a few times. The genes are TRBV20-1 and TRBJ2-1, with 12 nucleotides matching TRBD2. The germline V gene has CDR1 DFQATT and CDR2 SNEGSKA (reference sequence). The CDR3 runs 13 residues. Trimming at V came to 6 bases and at J to 11 bases, leaving 8 bases not matched to a gene. CDR3 sequence: CSAPGLAGLQQFF. The DNA of the CDR3 is TGCAGTGCCCCGGGACTAGCGGGTTTACAGCAGTTCTTC.

This chain links TRBV2 with TRBJ2-3; no clear D. Germline CDR1 and CDR2: SNHLY and FYNNEI. This CDR3 has 13 residues. Trimming stripped 2 bases from V and 4 bases from J, with 7 bases between. CDR3 sequence reads: CASSEQVADTQYF. The DNA for the CDR3 is TGTGCCAGCAGTGAACAGGTTGCAGATACGCAGTATTTT.

About this clonotype itself: One junction end disagrees with the germline gene, perhaps due to a read error. The chain joins TRBV7-2 to TRBJ1-4; maybe TRBD1 (5 bases). The CDR3 contains 18 residues. The germline V gene encodes CDR1 SGHTA and CDR2 FQGNSA. The CDR3 protein is CASSPLAGRESTKEKLFF. The CDR3 nucleotides read TGTGCCAGCAGCCCATTGGCGGGCAGGGAGTCAACTAAGGAAAAACTGTTTTTT. The variable domain in full, with the rest retrieved from reference TRBV7-2 and TRBJ1-4, is GAGVSQSPSNKVTEKGKDVELRCDPISGHTALYWYRQSLGQGLEFLIYFQGNSAPDKSGLPSDRFSAERTGGSVSTLTIQRTQQEDSAVYLCASSPLAGRESTKEKLFFGSGTQLSVL.

In this sample, this clonotype turned up a few times. The CDR3, as DNA: TGCAGCGTCGCGGACAGGGCCTATGGCTACACCTTC. Protein product: CSVADRAYGYTF. The V gene is TRBV29-1, the J gene TRBJ1-2, with 8 bases matching TRBD1. Looked up from germline, CDR1 is SQVTM and CDR2 is ANQGSEA. The length of the CDR3 is 12 residues. Trimming took 6 bases from V and 4 from J; bases not matched to a gene: 4.

The chain links TRBV7-2 to TRBJ2-3, with D possibly being TRBD1 or TRBD2 (6 bases each). Trimming removed 8 bases at V and 6 bases at J, with 24 bases between. The CDR3 contains 16 residues. The germline V gene encodes CDR1 SGHTA and CDR2 FQGNSA. CDR3 bases: TGTGCCAGCCGATACTTGGGGGGCGCGACCCCCGATACGCAGTATTTT. It yields the protein CASRYLGGATPDTQYF.